This entry concerns a single TCR beta chain. Random hexamers were used to reverse transcribe roughly 0.5 to 1 ug of RNA. One entry per CDR3 protein results from TCRdb running MiXCR on the immunoSEQ multiplex PCR reads. This sample carries approximately 180,000 distinct CDR3 sequences, over 85% of them seen once, and the ten largest clones take around 0.1%. The V and J ends lost 2 bases and 0 bases respectively, with 12 bases between them. The V gene's germline CDR1 is SGHRS and CDR2 YFSETQ. The CDR3 consists of 15 residues. This sample is drawn from a study of CD8 T cells in Susac syndrome. The sequencing input was CD4+ T cells from PBMCs. The chain links TRBV5-1 to TRBJ2-7; weak D call: TRBD2 (5 bases). This receptor was identified in a human donor with multiple sclerosis. The CDR3 DNA reads TGCGCCAGCAGCTTCAATCCAGCGGTCTCCTACGAGCAGTACTTC. Amino acids: CASSFNPAVSYEQYF.